This T cell receptor (beta chain) was sequenced during a study of blood T cell repertoires in COVID-19. Study at large: From the United States, Italy and Spain came samples of acute and convalescent COVID-19.

Participants came from about 23 US areas, aged roughly 18 to 90 years. From germline, CDR1 is SGHTA and CDR2 FQGNSA. Deletions cut 5 bases from V and 5 bases from J, with 9 bases between. There are 12 residues in the CDR3. Here immunoSEQ multiplex PCR was the method, and the copy in TCRdb shows in-frame clones only, minus some. In the table there are about 250,000 clones, 65% to 90% of which are singletons. The sample consisted of PBMCs or T cells enriched from blood (not recorded which). The TCR originated in a middle-aged man who had recovered from COVID-19. The rearrangement uses TRBV7-2 and TRBJ2-5, with D tentatively TRBD1 (5 bases). CDR3 sequence: CASSDSRETQYF. In DNA form, the CDR3 reads TGTGCCAGCAGCGACAGCCGGGAGACCCAGTACTTC.